This paragraph reports one TCR beta chain. Its antigen specificity is not known. No base qualities exist here, and no much larger clone lies one base off it. The pancreatic ductal adenocarcinoma patients who were selected had gone through surgery without receiving any neoadjuvant therapy. Immediately after surgery, resected tumor tissue was placed into ice-cold media, and part of the tissue was flash frozen for DNA and RNA. Using the DNeasy Blood and Tissue Kit along with Proteinase K and RNase treatment, genomic DNA was extracted from 6 or 7 PBMC specimens and roughly nine flash-frozen tumor specimens. The immunoSEQ hsTCRB kit was used to amplify TCR beta CDR3 regions from genomic DNA. An Illumina HiSeq system was used to carry out high-throughput TRB CDR3 sequencing. As for the authors' bioinformatics: The immunoSEQ software was used to analyze sequencing reads, and nonproductive sequences containing premature stops or frame-shifts were removed. To calculate repertoire clonality, Shannon entropy was normalized by log2 of the number of unique productive sequences, and that value was subtracted from one. Not all clones reach the TCRdb copy of this immuneACCESS table, which keeps in-frame sequences only. Checked studies attribute under half of the gap to unresolved V genes and leave the rest unexplained. V and J calls and clone size follow that table, whereas D and trimming were derived from the DNA. Counted in this sample were roughly 5,000 clones; about 72% of them appeared once. In total, the top ten clones hold roughly 8.8% of the sample.

The sample is drawn from a study of T cells in pancreatic ductal adenocarcinoma (dated 2017 in TCRdb). The study in broad terms: To learn about the adaptive T-cell response arising naturally, investigators profiled where tumor-infiltrating CD8+ T cells, together with suppressive cells, were located within resected pancreatic ductal adenocarcinoma, how abundant they were, and what qualities they showed.

Study-wide findings and limitations: Comparisons of clonality between tumor and blood may be biased toward lower diversity because tumors are enriched in CD45RO+ effector T cells rather than naive T cells. T-cell clonality did not differ significantly between tumor and blood, with mean clonality approximately 0.11 in tumors and 0.065 to 0.085 in blood. Blood samples had more total productive templates and 7 to 10-fold more unique clonotypes than tumor samples. Since most people with pancreatic cancer show up with disease that cannot be operated on, the resected cohort was biased toward the minority who had early-stage disease.

Sequencing was carried out using pancreatic tumor tissue. The sequence was collected from a human donor with pancreatic ductal adenocarcinoma.

The CDR3 is CASSKASGTSQDTQYF. The nucleotides are TGTGCCAGCAGTAAAGCCTCAGGGACTAGTCAGGATACGCAGTATTTT. The chain joins TRBV7-6 to TRBJ2-3; a stretch of 8 junction bases matches TRBD2. From the cysteine up to the phenylalanine, the CDR3 has a length of 16 residues. CDR3 DNA is the only sequence kept; it has 48 bases, read in frame from the first base. The germline V gene sets CDR1 to SGHVS and CDR2 to FNYEAQ. Unmatched junction bases come to 14, with V trimmed by 6 bases and J by 6 bases.